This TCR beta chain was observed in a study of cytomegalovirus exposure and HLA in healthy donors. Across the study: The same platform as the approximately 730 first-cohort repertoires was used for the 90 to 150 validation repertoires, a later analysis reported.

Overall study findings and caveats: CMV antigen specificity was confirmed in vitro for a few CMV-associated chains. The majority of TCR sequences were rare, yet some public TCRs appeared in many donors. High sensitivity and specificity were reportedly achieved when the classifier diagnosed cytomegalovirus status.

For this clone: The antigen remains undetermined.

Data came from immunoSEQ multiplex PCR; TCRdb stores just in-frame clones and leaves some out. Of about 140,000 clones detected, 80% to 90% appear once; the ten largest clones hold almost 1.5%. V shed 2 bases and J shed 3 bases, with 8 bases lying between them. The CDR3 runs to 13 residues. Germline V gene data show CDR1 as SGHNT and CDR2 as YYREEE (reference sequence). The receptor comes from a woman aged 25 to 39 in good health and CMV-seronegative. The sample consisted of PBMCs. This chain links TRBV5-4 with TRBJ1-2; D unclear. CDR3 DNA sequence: TGTGCCAGCAGCTTCAACGGTGACTATGGCTACACCTTC. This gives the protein CASSFNGDYGYTF.